These T cell receptor beta chains were read from a single sample in a study of OX40 agonist ivuxolimab in advanced cancers. The data were produced by immunoSEQ multiplex PCR, yet TCRdb's version contains in-frame clones alone and is incomplete. Of around 18,000 clones listed, roughly 72% are singletons. The sample here was CD4+ or CD8+ T cells sorted from blood, taken in a trial of the OX40 agonist ivuxolimab. These receptors came from an adult with an advanced solid tumor such as melanoma, head and neck, liver or kidney cancer. Each CDR3 is given with its conserved first and last residue. Each record gives: J gene, V gene, clone size, D gene, CDR3 DNA, CDR3 protein. D genes are given only for firm matches. Rows give clone size only sometimes, using once, few, many, or a class for an expanded clone.

j_call: TRBJ2-3; v_call: TRBV6-6; clone_size: .; d_call: .; cdr3_nt: TGTGCCAGCAGGTACGGGGGGCTGGATACGCAGTATTTT; cdr3_aa: CASRYGGLDTQYF
j_call: TRBJ2-7; v_call: TRBV12-5; clone_size: .; d_call: .; cdr3_nt: TGTGCTAGTGGTACCGACAACTCCTACGAGCAGTACTTC; cdr3_aa: CASGTDNSYEQYF
j_call: TRBJ2-7; v_call: TRBV28; clone_size: .; d_call: .; cdr3_nt: TGTGCCAGCAGTCCCGATTACGAGCAGTACTTC; cdr3_aa: CASSPDYEQYF
j_call: TRBJ2-7; v_call: TRBV4-1; clone_size: few; d_call: TRBD1; cdr3_nt: TGCGCCAGCAGCCAAGACCGGTGGGACAGGGTCGACGAGCAGTACTTC; cdr3_aa: CASSQDRWDRVDEQYF
j_call: TRBJ1-4; v_call: TRBV5-4; clone_size: .; d_call: .; cdr3_nt: TGTGCCAGCAGCTTTTGGGGGTTTAATGAAAAACTGTTTTTT; cdr3_aa: CASSFWGFNEKLFF
j_call: TRBJ2-3; v_call: TRBV27; clone_size: few; d_call: .; cdr3_nt: TGTGCCAGCAGACCCCGATCCTGGACAGGCACAGATACGCAGTATTTT; cdr3_aa: CASRPRSWTGTDTQYF
j_call: TRBJ2-7; v_call: TRBV4-3; clone_size: .; d_call: .; cdr3_nt: TGCGCCAGCAGCCAGTTCAGAGGGTACGAGCAGTACTTC; cdr3_aa: CASSQFRGYEQYF
j_call: TRBJ1-5; v_call: TRBV28; clone_size: .; d_call: .; cdr3_nt: TGTGCCAGCAGTTTAGACAGGAAAAATCAGCCCCAGCATTTT; cdr3_aa: CASSLDRKNQPQHF
j_call: TRBJ1-1; v_call: TRBV6-5; clone_size: .; d_call: .; cdr3_nt: TGTGCCAGCAGTTTGACGGGGGCGCTGGGGACTGAAGCTTTCTTT; cdr3_aa: CASSLTGALGTEAFF
j_call: TRBJ2-3; v_call: TRBV11-2; clone_size: .; d_call: .; cdr3_nt: TGTGCCAGCACGCGACTAGTTGGGTCAGATACGCAGTATTTT; cdr3_aa: CASTRLVGSDTQYF
j_call: TRBJ2-5; v_call: TRBV2; clone_size: .; d_call: TRBD2; cdr3_nt: TGTGCCAGCAGTGACCTTAGCGGGGCGATCCGAGAGACCCAGTACTTC; cdr3_aa: CASSDLSGAIRETQYF
j_call: TRBJ2-5; v_call: TRBV9; clone_size: .; d_call: .; cdr3_nt: TGTGCCAGCGGACGGCAAGAGACCCAGTACTTC; cdr3_aa: CASGRQETQYF
j_call: TRBJ1-2; v_call: TRBV15; clone_size: once; d_call: .; cdr3_nt: TGTGCCACCAGCAGAGATGATTCGGGGGGGGCCTACTATGGCTACACCTTC; cdr3_aa: CATSRDDSGGAYYGYTF
j_call: TRBJ1-5; v_call: TRBV9; clone_size: .; d_call: TRBD1; cdr3_nt: TGTGCCAGCAGCGACCCGGCAGGGGGACCCCAGCATTTT; cdr3_aa: CASSDPAGGPQHF
j_call: TRBJ2-7; v_call: TRBV9; clone_size: .; d_call: TRBD2; cdr3_nt: TGTGCCAGCAGCGTAGGAGGAGCGGGGGGCATCTACGAGCAGTACTTC; cdr3_aa: CASSVGGAGGIYEQYF
j_call: TRBJ2-1; v_call: TRBV7-3; clone_size: .; d_call: TRBD2; cdr3_nt: TGTGCCAGCAGCTTACAAGTAGCGGGGACGAATGAGCAGTTCTTC; cdr3_aa: CASSLQVAGTNEQFF
j_call: TRBJ2-3; v_call: TRBV27; clone_size: once; d_call: TRBD1; cdr3_nt: TGTGCCAGCACGGACAGGGCGTCTGGGGCAGATACGCAGTATTTT; cdr3_aa: CASTDRASGADTQYF
j_call: TRBJ2-5; v_call: TRBV11-2; clone_size: few; d_call: .; cdr3_nt: TGTGCCAGCAGCTCCGAGGGGGGCCCGGTCATCCAAGAGACCCAGTACTTC; cdr3_aa: CASSSEGGPVIQETQYF
j_call: TRBJ1-1; v_call: TRBV6-5; clone_size: few; d_call: TRBD1; cdr3_nt: TGTGCCAGCAGTATTGGGACAGGGAAAGCTTTCTTT; cdr3_aa: CASSIGTGKAFF
j_call: TRBJ2-3; v_call: TRBV19; clone_size: .; d_call: .; cdr3_nt: TGTGCCAGTAGTATTTATGTGTCACGTGCAGATACGCAGTATTTT; cdr3_aa: CASSIYVSRADTQYF
j_call: TRBJ2-7; v_call: TRBV27; clone_size: .; d_call: TRBD1; cdr3_nt: TGTGCCAGCAGTTCGGGACAGGTCTACGAGCAGTACTTC; cdr3_aa: CASSSGQVYEQYF
j_call: TRBJ2-3; v_call: TRBV9; clone_size: few; d_call: .; cdr3_nt: TGTGCCAGCAGCGTAGGTCTAAGTCTCACAGATACGCAGTATTTT; cdr3_aa: CASSVGLSLTDTQYF
j_call: TRBJ2-5; v_call: TRBV11-3; clone_size: .; d_call: TRBD1; cdr3_nt: TGTGCCAGCAGCTCGCGACAGGGAATCGAAGAGACCCAGTACTTC; cdr3_aa: CASSSRQGIEETQYF
j_call: TRBJ2-3; v_call: TRBV27; clone_size: .; d_call: .; cdr3_nt: TGTGCCAGCGGGGATACGCAGTATTTT; cdr3_aa: CASGDTQYF
j_call: TRBJ1-1; v_call: TRBV4-1; clone_size: .; d_call: .; cdr3_nt: TGCGCCAGCAGTCGGAACACTGAAGCTTTCTTT; cdr3_aa: CASSRNTEAFF